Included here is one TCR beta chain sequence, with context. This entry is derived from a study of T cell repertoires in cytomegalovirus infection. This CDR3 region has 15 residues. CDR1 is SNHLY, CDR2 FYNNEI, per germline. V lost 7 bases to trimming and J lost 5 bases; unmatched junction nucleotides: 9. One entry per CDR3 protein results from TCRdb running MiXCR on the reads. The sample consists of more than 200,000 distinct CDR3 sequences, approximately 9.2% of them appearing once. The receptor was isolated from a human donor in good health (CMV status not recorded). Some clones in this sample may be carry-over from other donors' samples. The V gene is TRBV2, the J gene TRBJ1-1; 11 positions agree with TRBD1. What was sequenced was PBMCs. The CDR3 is CASTSGQGAWTEAFF. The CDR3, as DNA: TGTGCCAGCACATCAGGACAGGGGGCCTGGACTGAAGCTTTCTTT.